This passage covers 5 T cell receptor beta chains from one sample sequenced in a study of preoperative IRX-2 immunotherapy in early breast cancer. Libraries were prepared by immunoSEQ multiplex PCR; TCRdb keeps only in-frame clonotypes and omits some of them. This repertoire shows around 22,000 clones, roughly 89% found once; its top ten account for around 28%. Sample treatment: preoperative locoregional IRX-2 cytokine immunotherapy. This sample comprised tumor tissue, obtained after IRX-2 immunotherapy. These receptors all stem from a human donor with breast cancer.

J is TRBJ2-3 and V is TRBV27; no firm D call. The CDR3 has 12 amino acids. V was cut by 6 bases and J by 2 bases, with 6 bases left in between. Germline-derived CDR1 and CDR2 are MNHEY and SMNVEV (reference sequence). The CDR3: CASRANTDTQYF. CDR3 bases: TGTGCCAGCAGAGCAAACACAGATACGCAGTATTTT.

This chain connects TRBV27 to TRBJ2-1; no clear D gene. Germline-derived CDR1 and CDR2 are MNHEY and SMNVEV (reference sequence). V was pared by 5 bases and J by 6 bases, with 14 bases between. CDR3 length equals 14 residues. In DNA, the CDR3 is TGTGCCAGCAGTCAAGGCCGGGCCTTCAATGAGCAGTTCTTC. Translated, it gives CASSQGRAFNEQFF.

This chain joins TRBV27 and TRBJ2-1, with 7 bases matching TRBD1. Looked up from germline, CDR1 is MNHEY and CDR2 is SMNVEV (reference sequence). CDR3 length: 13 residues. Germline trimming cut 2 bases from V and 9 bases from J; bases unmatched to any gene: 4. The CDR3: CASSLEGAFEQFF. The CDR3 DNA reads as TGTGCCAGCAGTTTAGAGGGGGCTTTTGAGCAGTTCTTC.

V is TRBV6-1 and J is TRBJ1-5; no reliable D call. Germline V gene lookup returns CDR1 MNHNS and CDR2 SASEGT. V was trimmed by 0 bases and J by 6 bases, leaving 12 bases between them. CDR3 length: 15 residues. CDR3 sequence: CASSEALVGGQPQHF. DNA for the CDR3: TGTGCCAGCAGTGAAGCGCTGGTGGGCGGTCAGCCCCAGCATTTT.

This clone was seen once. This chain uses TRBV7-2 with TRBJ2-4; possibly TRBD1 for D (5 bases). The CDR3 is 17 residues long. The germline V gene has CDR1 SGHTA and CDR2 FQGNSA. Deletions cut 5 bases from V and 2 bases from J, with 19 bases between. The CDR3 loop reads CASSERTGAASKNIQYF. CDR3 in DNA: TGTGCCAGCAGCGAACGTACTGGGGCCGCCTCCAAAAACATTCAGTACTTC.